The present entry profiles one T cell receptor beta chain with its context. The source of the sample is a study of T-cell memory formation after mild COVID-19. The CDR3 spans 14 residues. V lost 5 bases to trimming and J lost 6 bases; unmatched junction nucleotides: 6. From germline, CDR1 is MNHEY and CDR2 SMNVEV (reference sequence). MiXCR, run by TCRdb on the 5' RACE reads, gives a single entry per CDR3 protein. The repertoire holds about 560,000 distinct CDR3 sequences, with around a sixth as singletons. Sequenced material: PBMCs or a T cell subset sorted from them (not recorded which). The receptor's source is an adult woman who had mild COVID-19 (a few samples of this study predate the infection). Cell type and time point are not known. This chain connects TRBV27 to TRBJ1-5; 8 nucleotides match TRBD1. The CDR3 DNA reads TGTGCCAGCAGTCCAGGGGGCGCGTTTCAGCCCCAGCATTTT. Protein: CASSPGGAFQPQHF.